The next 4 T cell receptor beta chains were all read from a single sample in a study of blood T cells in healthy people across ages. Using a J-beta primer mix together with a sample-barcoded 5' primer, a second PCR was run for roughly 7 to 12 cycles. MiXCR, applied by TCRdb to the 5' RACE reads, yields one record per CDR3 protein. The sample carries roughly 1.4 million distinct CDR3 sequences, around 59% recorded once. Sequencing was carried out using blood. The receptor source for this set is a man aged 18 to 30 in good health.

The chain has TRBV20-1 and TRBJ1-1; perhaps TRBD1 as D (6 bases). The germline V gene encodes CDR1 DFQATT and CDR2 SNEGSKA (reference sequence). The CDR3 has 17 residues. The V end was cut by 5 bases, the J end by 1 base, with 23 bases between. CDR3 bases: TGCAGTGCTGAACCATGGCGCGTGGGGGCCAGGAACACTGAAGCTTTCTTT. This codes for CSAEPWRVGARNTEAFF.

This clonotype was found a few times. The chain couples TRBV15 to TRBJ2-7, with TRBD1 matching 8 bases. Germline CDR1 LNHNV, CDR2 YYDKDF (reference sequence). The CDR3 runs to 17 residues. V dropped 1 base and J dropped 5; count of bases not matched to a gene: 13. CDR3 residues: CATSRVGFGQGGDEQYF. The CDR3, as DNA: TGTGCCACCAGCAGAGTAGGGTTCGGACAGGGCGGGGACGAGCAGTACTTC.

The chain links TRBV6-5 to TRBJ2-7, with D possibly matching TRBD2 (5 bases). The J call could be wrong; TRBJ2-5 is a better fit for the DNA end. The CDR3 totals 15 residues. In germline, CDR1 is MNHEY, CDR2 SVGAGI. The CDR3 region has the DNA TGTGCCAGCAGTTACACAACTGGCGGGCTAGAGACCCAGTACTTC. Its protein is CASSYTTGGLETQYF.

This clonotype has just a few counts. The chain carries TRBV27 and TRBJ2-7, with a tentative D call TRBD1 (5 bases). Per the germline V gene, CDR1 is MNHEY and CDR2 is SMNVEV (reference sequence). The CDR3 has 17 amino acids. V dropped 8 bases and J dropped 5 bases, with 28 bases sitting between them. CDR3 coding DNA: TGTGCCAGCTCAATGCAGGGATGGGGTGGCCCCCAAAACGAGCAGTACTTC. Its protein is CASSMQGWGGPQNEQYF.